This T cell receptor (beta chain) came from a study of blood T cell repertoires in COVID-19 (dated by TCRdb to 2020 to 2022). Some background on the complete study: Samples covering the acute and convalescent phases of COVID-19 were provided by collaborators in the United States, Italy and Spain. A de-identified subject ID, COVID-19 status, age in years and sex were almost always included in the sample metadata. Samples were obtained from the ongoing ImmuneRACE study (first 160 participants) and from 1,254 subjects provided by 6 global collaborators. Deeply sampled blood TCRbeta repertoires from subjects exposed to, actively infected with, or recovered from COVID-19 were included in the dataset. The prospective study material was composed of cDNA or gDNA derived from T cells, B-cell-depleted T cells, or PBMCs. Where HLA class I and class II types were available, the types were taken from metadata supplied by the sample provider, not from assay-based typing. The repertoires were made available in a free public database intended to serve as a resource for research on the immune response to SARS-CoV-2. What the research found in general, with its limitations: Clinical and demographic metadata were provided uncurated, with the amount varying by source and participant.

Enrolling through a virtual design, the prospective study's participants ranged in age from roughly 18 to 89 years and lived across 24 United States geographic areas. In the prospective study, cohorts were assigned on the basis of participant-reported clinical history obtained from a screening survey and a study questionnaire. Recovered participants in ImmuneRACE Cohort 3 were defined by two consecutive negative NP/OP PCR tests, clearance by a healthcare professional, or resolution of symptoms. Each participant in the prospective study had whole blood, serum and a nasopharyngeal or oropharyngeal swab collected by mobile phlebotomists. Additional blood draws and questionnaires over an approximately 2-month period could optionally be provided by prospective study participants. Prospective study blood samples were shipped either frozen or at room temperature before DNA extraction. This clone has a handful of counts. This receptor's antigen is unknown. Base qualities were left out, and no much larger clone turns up one base away.

Taken from cysteine to phenylalanine, the CDR3 has 15 residues. Just CDR3 DNA is preserved here, 45 bases in frame from base 1. CDR1 and CDR2 were assigned from the germline V gene as SNHLY and FYNNEI. V sheds 4 bases and J sheds 0 bases, leaving 10 bases between their ends. The immunoSEQ Assay, a bias-controlled multiplex PCR, was used to amplify TCRbeta CDR3 regions from genomic DNA. For the original study's pipeline: The number of nucleated cells in each sample was estimated by amplification of reference gene primers within the assay. To quantify the absolute abundance of each unique TCRbeta CDR3 rearrangement, sequence reads were collapsed and filtered. Productive Simpson clonality was computed per sample as the square root of Simpson's diversity index over productive rearrangements. This is the immuneACCESS table as TCRdb keeps it, with only in-frame sequences that have V and J called. A part of the clones is gone; compared with another copy, unresolved V genes explain less than half, and the rest is unexplained. That table furnishes V, J and clone size, whereas the DNA furnished D and trimming. The sample includes under 200,000 clones, with around 91% observed a single time. More than 0.75% of the sample goes to the ten largest clones.

The rearranged segments are TRBV2 and TRBJ1-3; no D gene call is confident. The sample comprised PBMCs or T cells enriched from blood (not recorded which). The TCR originated in a young woman who had recovered from COVID-19. At the DNA level, the sequence is TGTGCCAGCAGTGGTTGGCGGAACTCTGGAAACACCATATATTTT. Its protein reads: CASSGWRNSGNTIYF.